The clone carrying this TCR beta chain was seen at least ten times. What it binds is unknown. The record originates from a study of T-cell reconstitution after alpha-beta-depleted transplantation in children. Overall study results and limits: Reportedly, alpha-beta T cells present about two months post-transplant originated from several hundred expanded clones of graft origin.

After removal of 4 bases from V and 1 base from J, the junction contained 9 bases not matched to a gene. The CDR3 is 18 amino acids. The germline gives CDR1 LGHNA, CDR2 YNFKEQ. The TCRbeta library incorporated unique molecular identifiers. TCRdb fed the PCR reads into MiXCR, producing one record per CDR3 protein. Here the sample spans 250,000 or so distinct CDR3 sequences, approximately 8% being singletons. This specimen consisted of PBMCs, mostly from graft donor cells, obtained 180 days after TCRalphabeta/CD19-depleted stem cell transplant. The chain joins TRBV4-2 to TRBJ2-5, with TRBD2 matching over 13 bases. The sequence was collected from a male patient between 10 and 17 years old who had a stem cell transplant for acute lymphoblastic leukemia, so the T cells may come from the graft donor. This chain's CDR3 is CASSPKILAGGPQETQYF. Written as DNA, the CDR3 is TGTGCCAGCAGCCCCAAAATACTAGCGGGGGGGCCCCAAGAGACCCAGTACTTC.